The present TCR beta chain was sequenced within a study of cytomegalovirus exposure and HLA in healthy donors. General study findings and limits: Several V segments, TRBV6-2 and TRBV6-3 among them, could not be told apart and were dropped. Several of the most significant clusters appeared linked to common viral pathogens, based on a later analysis. Reported findings show TCR beta sequences accurately forecast HLA-A and HLA-B alleles in most subjects.

As concerns this clone: Its antigen is currently unknown.

PCR was performed using 60 Vbeta and 13 Jbeta primers. The assay was immunoSEQ multiplex PCR, and TCRdb's table has in-frame clones only and misses some. Of some 200,000 clones in the sample, 70% are singletons; the top ten hold 2.6%. There were likely unrecorded immune exposures, though donors were nominally healthy when sampled. There are 16 residues in the CDR3. With V trimmed by 5 bases and J by 1 base, 9 bases remained unmatched. From germline, CDR1 is SGHTA and CDR2 FQGNSA. This chain links TRBV7-2 with TRBJ2-7, with TRBD1 matching over 9 bases. The TCR sequence derives from a man aged 35-49 years in good health and CMV-seropositive. Sequencing used PBMCs. The CDR3 sequence is CASSRQTGTGSYEQYF. The CDR3 DNA reads as TGTGCCAGCAGCCGACAGACCGGGACAGGGTCCTACGAGCAGTACTTC.